These 25 T cell receptor beta chains originate from one sample sequenced in a study of cytotoxic CD8 clonotypes in ibrutinib-treated CLL. The table came from immunoSEQ multiplex PCR; TCRdb's copy has only in-frame clones and leaves some out. Of around 160,000 clones in the sample, roughly 80% were seen once. Sequencing used PBMCs, obtained after 12 months of ibrutinib treatment. The source is a human donor with chronic lymphocytic leukemia.

The J gene is TRBJ2-1, the V gene TRBV20-1; tentatively, D is TRBD1 (5 bases). This CDR3 is built from 11 residues. Trimming cost V 0 bases and J 13 bases, with 10 bases left between them. Germline assignment: CDR1 DFQATT and CDR2 SNEGSKA (reference sequence). The CDR3 DNA sequence: TGCAGTGCTAGAGAACAGGCTAATCAGTTCTTC. Protein sequence: CSAREQANQFF.

This clone was seen a few times. The rearrangement uses TRBV28 and TRBJ1-2; 9 nucleotides agree with TRBD1. V was pared by 6 bases and J by 5 bases, with 4 bases of the junction left unmatched. The CDR3 spans 13 residues. CDR1 is MDHEN and CDR2 is SYDVKM in the germline V gene. The CDR3: CASRLGTGYGYTF. CDR3 coding DNA: TGTGCCAGCAGGCTTGGGACAGGGTATGGCTACACCTTC.

V is TRBV5-4 and J is TRBJ2-6; D not certain. Between the trimmed V and J ends, which lost 3 bases and 0 bases, there was a span of 10 bases. CDR1 and CDR2 (germline): SGHNT, YYREEE (reference sequence). The CDR3 is 16 residues long. CDR3 sequence (DNA): TGTGCCAGCAGCTCTTTACAGTACTCTGGGGCCAACGTCCTGACTTTC. Translating gives CASSSLQYSGANVLTF.

The rearrangement links TRBV5-1 to TRBJ1-2, with a tentative D call TRBD1 (5 bases). The length of the CDR3 is 16 residues. The germline gives CDR1 SGHRS, CDR2 YFSETQ. V lost 7 bases to trimming and J lost 7 bases, with 26 bases between them. The CDR3 DNA reads TGCGCCAGCTCCAGGGACGGTGCTATGAGGGGAAGTGGCTACACCTTC. Amino acids: CASSRDGAMRGSGYTF.

The chain combines TRBV29-1 with TRBJ1-5; no reliable D call. Deletions cut 4 bases from V and 0 bases from J, with 4 bases between. Germline assignment: CDR1 SQVTM and CDR2 ANQGSEA. This CDR3 comprises 12 residues. The DNA of the CDR3 is TGCAGCGTTGGAGGTAGCAATCAGCCCCAGCATTTT. Amino acids: CSVGGSNQPQHF.

This clone was seen more than once but under ten times. The CDR3 region has the DNA TGTGCCTGGAGTGGGGCTTCAACTAATGAAAAACTGTTTTTT. Translation: CAWSGASTNEKLFF. The chain has TRBV30 and TRBJ1-4, with no clear D. The CDR3 spans 14 residues. V was cut by 1 base and J by 0 bases, with 6 bases left in between. Germline V gene lookup returns CDR1 GTSNPN and CDR2 SVGIG (reference sequence). Full variable domain (remainder filled in from reference TRBV30 and TRBJ1-4): SQTIHQWPATLVQPVGSPLSLECTVEGTSNPNLYWYRQAAGRGLQLLFYSVGIGQISSEVPQNLSASRPQDRQFILSSKKLLLSDSGFYLCAWSGASTNEKLFFGSGTQLSVL.

This clone has just one count. This rearrangement joins TRBV7-9 to TRBJ1-1; maybe TRBD1 (5 bases). The germline V and J ends were trimmed by 6 bases and 4 bases, with 18 bases remaining between them. This CDR3 spans 15 amino acids. CDR1 and CDR2 from the germline V gene are SEHNR and FQNEAQ (reference sequence). The DNA for the CDR3 is TGTGCCAGCAGGAGCCGATTCGGGGCGGGCACTGAAGCTTTCTTT. This codes for CASRSRFGAGTEAFF.

This clone is a singleton in its sample. The gene calls are TRBV5-1 and TRBJ1-4; D not resolved. Looked up from germline, CDR1 is SGHRS and CDR2 is YFSETQ. This CDR3 region has 15 residues. Trimming cost V 1 base and J 3 bases, with 10 bases left between them. The CDR3 is CASSLTGNANEKLFF. CDR3 nucleotides: TGCGCCAGCAGCTTGACGGGAAACGCTAATGAAAAACTGTTTTTT.

This sequence joins TRBV28 and TRBJ2-7; possible D gene TRBD1, 6 bases. CDR3 length: 15 residues. In germline, CDR1 is MDHEN, CDR2 SYDVKM. V dropped 7 bases and J dropped 8 bases, with 24 bases sitting between them. CDR3 residues: CASTLIFRGSTKQYF. The CDR3 nucleotides read TGTGCCAGCACCTTAATTTTCAGGGGATCTACGAAGCAGTACTTC.

The J gene is TRBJ1-3, the V gene TRBV9, with D unresolved. In germline, CDR1 is SGDLS, CDR2 YYNGEE. Trimming left V 6 bases short and J 0 bases short, with 7 bases between. The CDR3 is 13 residues long. This CDR3 reads CASKPRSGNTIYF. The CDR3 bases are TGTGCCAGCAAGCCCCGCTCTGGAAACACCATATATTTT.

The chain has TRBV11-3 and TRBJ2-7; the match to TRBD1 covers 11 bases. The CDR3 consists of 15 residues. The germline V gene has CDR1 SGHNT and CDR2 YENEEA. The junction had 7 bases not matched to a gene; V was cut back by 5 bases and J by 4 bases. DNA for the CDR3: TGTGCCAGCAGCATCGGGACAGGGGGTGGATACGAGCAGTACTTC. It encodes CASSIGTGGGYEQYF.

The chain carries TRBV6-6 and TRBJ2-1; D is unclear. Per germline, CDR1 MNHNY and CDR2 SVGAGI (reference sequence). This CDR3 comprises 12 residues. V was clipped by 5 bases and J by 5 bases, with 7 bases between them. The CDR3 nucleotides read TGTGCCAGCAGTGGGCCAGACAATGAGCAGTTCTTC. It codes for CASSGPDNEQFF.

V and J are TRBV19 and TRBJ2-2; possibly TRBD2 for D (5 bases). The CDR3 is made up of 13 amino acids. Looked up from germline, CDR1 is LNHDA and CDR2 is SQIVND (reference sequence). V lost 5 bases, J lost 6 bases, and 10 bases lay in between. CDR3 protein: CASSRGVAGELFF. The CDR3 DNA follows: TGTGCCAGTAGTCGGGGAGTCGCCGGGGAGCTGTTTTTT.

The CDR3 region has the DNA TGCGCCAGCAGCCAATTCCGGGACTACAATCAGCCCCAGCATTTT. Translation gives CASSQFRDYNQPQHF. The rearrangement uses TRBV4-3 and TRBJ1-5; possible D gene TRBD1, 5 bases. Germline V gene data show CDR1 as LGHNA and CDR2 as YSLEER. The CDR3 contains 15 residues. Trimming cost V 2 bases and J 3 bases, with 11 bases left between them.

In this sample, this clone turned up a few times. The CDR3 DNA reads as TGTGCCAGCAGCATGACAGGGTACTACACCTTC. Translating gives CASSMTGYYTF. The gene calls are TRBV7-8 and TRBJ1-2; TRBD1 matches 7 bases. Germline CDR1 and CDR2: SGHVS and FQNEAQ. J lost 10 bases, V lost 5 bases, and 4 bases had no gene match. The CDR3 is made up of 11 amino acids.

V usage is TRBV10-3 and J usage is TRBJ2-2; D uncertain. In germline, CDR1 is ENHRY, CDR2 SYGVKD. CDR3 length: 11 amino acids. The ends were cut back, 8 bases at V and 3 bases at J, with 4 bases in the middle. CDR3 bases: TGTGCCATCTGGGACACCGGGGAGCTGTTTTTT. It is translated as CAIWDTGELFF.

The genes are TRBV6-6 and TRBJ2-7; 8 bases align to TRBD1. V lost 7 bases and J lost 3; bases outside the gene matches: 5. CDR1 and CDR2 (germline): MNHNY, SVGAGI (reference sequence). The CDR3 extends over 13 amino acids. The CDR3 DNA follows: TGTGCCAGCACCCAGGACAGGGACTACGAGCAGTACTTC. This translates into CASTQDRDYEQYF.

The rearrangement links TRBV18 to TRBJ2-1; 9 nucleotides align to TRBD2. J was trimmed by 0 bases and V by 2 bases; bases with no gene match: 8. The CDR3 is 18 residues long. Per the germline V gene, CDR1 is KGHSH and CDR2 is LQKENI. The CDR3 loop is CASSPEAGGVSSYNEQFF. Here the CDR3 DNA reads TGTGCCAGCTCACCAGAGGCGGGGGGGGTCAGCTCCTACAATGAGCAGTTCTTC.

This chain links TRBV28 with TRBJ1-1; D is ambiguous. Germline CDR1 and CDR2: MDHEN and SYDVKM. The CDR3 spans 11 residues. The V gene lost 7 bases and the J gene lost 6 bases, with 9 bases spanning the gap. CDR3 region: CASTRLSEAFF. The CDR3 DNA reads as TGTGCCAGCACCCGCTTATCTGAAGCTTTCTTT.

This rearrangement joins TRBV7-2 to TRBJ2-1, with TRBD2 matching 8 bases. The germline gives CDR1 SGHTA, CDR2 FQGNSA. The CDR3 is 14 amino acids. V was pared by 8 bases and J by 4 bases, with 7 bases of the junction left unmatched. The CDR3 sequence: CASGLERGYNEQFF. The CDR3 coding sequence is TGTGCCAGCGGTCTCGAGCGGGGGTACAATGAGCAGTTCTTC.

The chain has TRBV4-1 and TRBJ2-1, with TRBD2 identical over 10 bases. Germline CDR1 MGHRA, CDR2 YSYEKL. V lost 4 bases, J lost 10 bases, and 10 bases stayed unmatched. The CDR3 covers 15 residues. The CDR3 region is CASSPRTSGPREQFF. CDR3 nucleotides: TGCGCCAGCAGCCCACGGACTAGCGGTCCCAGGGAGCAGTTCTTC.

The rearrangement links TRBV19 to TRBJ2-7, with 9 bases aligning to TRBD1. Germline loops: CDR1 LNHDA, CDR2 SQIVND (reference sequence). The J segment lost 4 bases and the V segment lost 4 bases, leaving 8 bases of the junction unmatched. This CDR3 is 15 amino acids long. As DNA, the CDR3 is TGTGCCAGTAGTACTCAGCCACAGGGGGCGTACGAGCAGTACTTC. This encodes CASSTQPQGAYEQYF.

The rearrangement links TRBV7-2 to TRBJ1-1; D not resolved. Trimming took 1 base from V and 4 from J, leaving 13 bases between them. Germline CDR1 is SGHTA and CDR2 is FQGNSA. This CDR3 comprises 15 residues. CDR3 bases: TGTGCCAGCAGCTTAGTTAGAACCAACCCCACTGAAGCTTTCTTT. It yields the protein CASSLVRTNPTEAFF.

V gene TRBV27 combines with J gene TRBJ1-1; no reliable D call. V dropped 6 bases and J dropped 6 bases, with 14 bases sitting between them. Germline assignment: CDR1 MNHEY and CDR2 SMNVEV (reference sequence). The CDR3 runs to 13 residues. This CDR3 is CASSIYGVAEAFF. DNA for the CDR3: TGTGCCAGCAGCATTTACGGGGTCGCTGAAGCTTTCTTT.

This clone was observed a handful of times. This chain joins TRBV27 and TRBJ1-5; maybe TRBD1 (5 bases). This CDR3 has 16 amino acids. CDR1 MNHEY and CDR2 SMNVEV come from the germline V gene (reference sequence). Deletions cut 5 bases from V and 3 bases from J, with 17 bases between. The CDR3 DNA reads as TGTGCCAGCAGTCCCATCGACAGAAGGGACAATCAGCCCCAGCATTTT. Amino acid sequence: CASSPIDRRDNQPQHF.